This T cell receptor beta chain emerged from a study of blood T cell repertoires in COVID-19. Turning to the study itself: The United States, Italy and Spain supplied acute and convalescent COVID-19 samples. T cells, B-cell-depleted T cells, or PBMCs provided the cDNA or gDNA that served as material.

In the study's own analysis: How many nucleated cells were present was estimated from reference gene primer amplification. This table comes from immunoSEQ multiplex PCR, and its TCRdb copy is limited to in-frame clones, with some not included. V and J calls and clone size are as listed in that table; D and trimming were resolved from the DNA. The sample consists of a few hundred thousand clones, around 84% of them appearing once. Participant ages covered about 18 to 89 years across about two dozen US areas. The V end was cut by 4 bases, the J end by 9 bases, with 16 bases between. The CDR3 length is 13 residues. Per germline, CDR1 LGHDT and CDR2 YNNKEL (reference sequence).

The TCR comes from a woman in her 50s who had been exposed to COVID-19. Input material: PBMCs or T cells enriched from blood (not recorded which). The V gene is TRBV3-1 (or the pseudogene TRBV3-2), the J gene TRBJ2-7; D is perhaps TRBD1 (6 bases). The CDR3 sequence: CASSLTGSPGQYF. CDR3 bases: TGTGCCAGCAGCCTAACAGGGTCCCCGGGGCAGTACTTC.